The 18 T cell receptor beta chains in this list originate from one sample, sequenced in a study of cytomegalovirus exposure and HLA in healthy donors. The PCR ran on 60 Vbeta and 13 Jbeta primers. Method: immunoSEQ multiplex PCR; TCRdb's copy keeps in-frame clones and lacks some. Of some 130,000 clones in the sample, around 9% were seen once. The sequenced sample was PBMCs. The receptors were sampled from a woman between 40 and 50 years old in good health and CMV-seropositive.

The CDR3 DNA is TGTGCCAGCAGCCACGGGAGGGCAGGGAGCTCCTATAATTCACCCCTCCACTTT. It is translated as CASSHGRAGSSYNSPLHF. V usage is TRBV5-8 and J usage is TRBJ1-6; TRBD1 might be the D (5 bases). Trimming removed 4 bases at V and 0 bases at J, with 17 bases between. The germline gives CDR1 SGHTS, CDR2 YDEGEE. This CDR3 has 18 residues. Based on the CDR3 plus reference TRBV5-8 and TRBJ1-6, the full variable domain is EAGVTQSPTHLIKTRGQQATLRCSPISGHTSVYWYQQALGLGLQFLLWYDEGEERNRGNFPPRFSGRQFPNYSSELNVNALELEDSALYLCASSHGRAGSSYNSPLHFGNGTRLTVT.

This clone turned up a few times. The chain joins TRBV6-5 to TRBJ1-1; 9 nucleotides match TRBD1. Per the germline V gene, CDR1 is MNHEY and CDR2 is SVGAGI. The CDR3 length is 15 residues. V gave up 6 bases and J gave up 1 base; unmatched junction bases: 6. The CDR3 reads CASRDRGRGNTEAFF. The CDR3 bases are TGTGCCAGCAGGGACAGGGGACGGGGGAACACTGAAGCTTTCTTT.

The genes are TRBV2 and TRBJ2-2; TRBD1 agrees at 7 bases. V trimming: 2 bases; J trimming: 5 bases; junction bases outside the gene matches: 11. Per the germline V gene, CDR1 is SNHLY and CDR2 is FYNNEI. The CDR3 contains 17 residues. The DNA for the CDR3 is TGTGCCAGCAGTGAAAATTTAGGGCCAGGGGGAACCGGGGAGCTGTTTTTT. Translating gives CASSENLGPGGTGELFF.

DNA for the CDR3: TGTGCCAGCAGCCCACTAGCGGGGGGGCCTGTAGATACGCAGTATTTT. Translated, it gives CASSPLAGGPVDTQYF. The chain links TRBV6-4 to TRBJ2-3; TRBD2 aligns across 13 bases. V shed 6 bases and J 5 bases; nucleotides not matched to a gene: 8. The CDR3 loop spans 16 amino acids. Germline lookup yields CDR1 MRHNA and CDR2 SNTAGT.

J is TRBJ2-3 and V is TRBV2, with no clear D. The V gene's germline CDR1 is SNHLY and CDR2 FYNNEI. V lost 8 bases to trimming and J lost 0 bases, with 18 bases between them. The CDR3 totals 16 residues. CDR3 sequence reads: CASVGRILMSTDTQYF. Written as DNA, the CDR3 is TGTGCCAGCGTTGGGCGCATTCTGATGAGCACAGATACGCAGTATTTT.

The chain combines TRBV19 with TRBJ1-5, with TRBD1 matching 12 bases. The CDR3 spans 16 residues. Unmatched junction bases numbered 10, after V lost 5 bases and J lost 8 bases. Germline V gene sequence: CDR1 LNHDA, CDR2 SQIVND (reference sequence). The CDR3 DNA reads TGTGCCAGTAGTTTCCGGGACAGGGGGCGCCGGGAGCCCCAGCATTTT. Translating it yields CASSFRDRGRREPQHF.

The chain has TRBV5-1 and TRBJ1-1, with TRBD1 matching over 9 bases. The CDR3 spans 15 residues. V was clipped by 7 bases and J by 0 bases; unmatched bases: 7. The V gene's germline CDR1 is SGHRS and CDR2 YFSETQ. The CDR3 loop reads CASGADRGMNTEAFF. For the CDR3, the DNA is TGCGCCAGCGGTGCGGACAGGGGAATGAACACTGAAGCTTTCTTT.

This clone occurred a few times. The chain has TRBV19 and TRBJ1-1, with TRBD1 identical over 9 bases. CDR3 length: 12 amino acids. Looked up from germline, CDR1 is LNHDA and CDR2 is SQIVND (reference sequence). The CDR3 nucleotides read TGTGCGACAGGGGGGGGATACACTGAAGCTTTCTTT. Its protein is CATGGGYTEAFF.

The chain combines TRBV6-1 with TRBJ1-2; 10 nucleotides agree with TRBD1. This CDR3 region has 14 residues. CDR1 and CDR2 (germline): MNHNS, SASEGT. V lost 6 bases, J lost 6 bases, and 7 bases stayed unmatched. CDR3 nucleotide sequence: TGTGCCAGCAGAAGAGAGGGACAGGGGAATGGCTACACCTTC. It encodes CASRREGQGNGYTF.

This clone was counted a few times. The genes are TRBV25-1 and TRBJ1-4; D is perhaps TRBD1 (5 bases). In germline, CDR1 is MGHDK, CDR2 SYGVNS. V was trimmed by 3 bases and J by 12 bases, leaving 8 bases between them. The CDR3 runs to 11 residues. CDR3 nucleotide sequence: TGTGCCAGCAGTGATACCAGGGAACTGTTTTTT. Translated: CASSDTRELFF.

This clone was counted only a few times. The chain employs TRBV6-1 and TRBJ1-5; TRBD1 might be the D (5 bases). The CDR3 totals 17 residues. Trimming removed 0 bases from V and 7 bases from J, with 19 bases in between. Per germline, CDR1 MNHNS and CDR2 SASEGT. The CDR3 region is CASSEAMAGLYPQPQHF. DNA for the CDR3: TGTGCCAGCAGTGAAGCGATGGCAGGGCTTTACCCCCAGCCCCAGCATTTT.

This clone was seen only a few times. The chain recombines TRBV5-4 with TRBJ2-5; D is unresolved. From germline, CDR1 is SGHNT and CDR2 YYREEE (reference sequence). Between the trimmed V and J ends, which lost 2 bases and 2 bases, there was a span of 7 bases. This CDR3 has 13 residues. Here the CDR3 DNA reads TGTGCCAGCAGCTTTAACAGACAAGAGACCCAGTACTTC. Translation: CASSFNRQETQYF.

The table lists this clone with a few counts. The CDR3 bases are TGCAGCGTTGCGGCAGGGACCTACGAGCAGTACTTC. This sequence encodes CSVAAGTYEQYF. The rearrangement uses TRBV29-1 and TRBJ2-7; possible D gene TRBD1, 5 bases. The CDR3 spans 12 residues. Deletions cut 4 bases from V and 2 bases from J, with 9 bases between. Per the germline V gene, CDR1 is SQVTM and CDR2 is ANQGSEA.

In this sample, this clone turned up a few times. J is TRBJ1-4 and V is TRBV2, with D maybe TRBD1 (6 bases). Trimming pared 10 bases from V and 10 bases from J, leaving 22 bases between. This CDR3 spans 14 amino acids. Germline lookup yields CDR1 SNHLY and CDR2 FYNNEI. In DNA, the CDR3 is TGTGCCATATTTATCTCGGGGGGCGCGCGAAAACTGTTTTTT. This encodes CAIFISGGARKLFF. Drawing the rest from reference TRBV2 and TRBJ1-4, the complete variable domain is EPEVTQTPSHQVTQMGQEVILRCVPISNHLYFYWYRQILGQKVEFLVSFYNNEISEKSEIFDDQFSVERPDGSNFTLKIRSTKLEDSAMYFCAIFISGGARKLFFGSGTQLSVL.

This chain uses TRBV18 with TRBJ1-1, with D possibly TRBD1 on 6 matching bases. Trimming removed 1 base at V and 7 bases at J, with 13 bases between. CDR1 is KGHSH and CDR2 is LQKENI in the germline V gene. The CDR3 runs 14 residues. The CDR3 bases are TGTGCCAGCTCACCACAGCAGGGACAATTTGAAGCTTTCTTT. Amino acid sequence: CASSPQQGQFEAFF.

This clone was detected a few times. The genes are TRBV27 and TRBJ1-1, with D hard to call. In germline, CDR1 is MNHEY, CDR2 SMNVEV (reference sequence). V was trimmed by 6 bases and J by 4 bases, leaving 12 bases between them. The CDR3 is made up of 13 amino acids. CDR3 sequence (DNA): TGTGCCAGCAGCAGAGGGAGGACCACTGAAGCTTTCTTT. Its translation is CASSRGRTTEAFF.

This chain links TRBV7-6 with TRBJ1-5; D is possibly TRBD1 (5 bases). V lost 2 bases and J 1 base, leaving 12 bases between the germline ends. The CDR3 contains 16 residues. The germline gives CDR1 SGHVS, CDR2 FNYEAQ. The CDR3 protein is CASSLYGGSSNQPQHF. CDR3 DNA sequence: TGTGCCAGCAGCTTATATGGGGGGTCGAGCAATCAGCCCCAGCATTTT.

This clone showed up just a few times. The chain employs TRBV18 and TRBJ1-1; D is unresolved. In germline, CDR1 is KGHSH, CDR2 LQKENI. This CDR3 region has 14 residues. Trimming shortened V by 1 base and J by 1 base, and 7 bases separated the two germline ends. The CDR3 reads CASSPLGENTEAFF. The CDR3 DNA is TGTGCCAGCTCACCACTCGGGGAGAACACTGAAGCTTTCTTT.